This entry lists 27 T cell receptor beta chains sequenced from one sample in a study of Ad26.COV2.S vaccination and SARS-CoV-2 variants. TCRdb's table, derived via immunoSEQ multiplex PCR, lists solely in-frame clones and lacks some. The sample carries about 390,000 clones, 88% recorded once. The sample's treatment: around 19 received Ad26.COV2.S at low or high dose, single or two shots; about 5 received placebo; per-sample allocation not given. Vaccine and placebo recipients were sampled on day 63 after the first injection. The material was peripheral blood, obtained in a trial of Ad26.COV2.S vaccine versus placebo. These receptors were taken from a person aged 18-60 years who received the Ad26.COV2.S COVID-19 vaccine or a placebo.

The rearrangement uses TRBV2 and TRBJ1-4; tentatively, D is TRBD1 (5 bases). Trimming pared 6 bases from V and 7 bases from J, leaving 18 bases between. Germline V CDR1 and CDR2: SNHLY, FYNNEI. The CDR3 totals 15 residues. The CDR3 sequence: CASRRLGQGLEKLFF. Here the CDR3 DNA reads TGTGCCAGCAGACGACTTGGGCAGGGCCTTGAAAAACTGTTTTTT.

The chain couples TRBV16 to TRBJ2-7; D uncertain. The CDR3 sequence is 14 residues long. Germline V gives CDR1 KGHSY, CDR2 FQNENV. Trimming left V 0 bases short and J 3 bases short, with 9 bases between. The CDR3 loop reads CASSQSPSGYEQYF. In DNA, the CDR3 is TGTGCCAGCAGCCAATCGCCGTCGGGCTACGAGCAGTACTTC.

In regard to this clone: One end of the junction varies from germline; a read error may be responsible. The CDR3 DNA reads TGCGCCAGCCGCGGGGGGGGGCGGGGGGCCCCTCGTACGTCTGATGAGCAGTTCTTC. It encodes CASRGGGRGAPRTSDEQFF. The V call is TRBV7-9, the J call TRBJ2-1; 9 bases agree with TRBD2. Germline V CDR1 and CDR2: SEHNR, FQNEAQ (reference sequence). This CDR3 is 19 amino acids long.

This CDR3 is CASSPGLTSTDTQYF. The CDR3 DNA sequence: TGTGCCAGCTCACCGGGACTAACTAGCACAGATACGCAGTATTTT. The rearrangement uses TRBV18 and TRBJ2-3; 7 bases agree with TRBD2. In germline, CDR1 is KGHSH, CDR2 LQKENI. The CDR3 has 15 residues. The J segment lost 0 bases and the V segment lost 3 bases, leaving 3 bases of the junction unmatched.

This chain uses TRBV9 with TRBJ2-1; D possibly matches TRBD1 or TRBD2 (5 bases each). The germline V gene has CDR1 SGDLS and CDR2 YYNGEE. Trimming left V 2 bases short and J 12 bases short, with 18 bases between. CDR3 size: 14 residues. The CDR3 nucleotides read TGTGCCAGCAGCGTGGGGCGAGCAGTTGGGGGGCAGTTCTTC. Translation gives CASSVGRAVGGQFF.

The rearrangement uses TRBV10-3 and TRBJ2-4; D is perhaps TRBD2 (6 bases). Trimming removed 11 bases at V and 4 bases at J, with 18 bases between. In germline, CDR1 is ENHRY, CDR2 SYGVKD. The CDR3 loop spans 14 amino acids. DNA of the CDR3: TGTGCCGCGGCCCCGGGAGCGCATAAAAACATTCAGTACTTC. Protein: CAAAPGAHKNIQYF.

This clone was detected only a few times. The chain joins TRBV10-3 to TRBJ1-2; no clear D gene. V dropped 0 bases and J dropped 4 bases, with 3 bases sitting between them. This CDR3 is 12 amino acids long. Germline V gives CDR1 ENHRY, CDR2 SYGVKD. The CDR3 nucleotides are TGTGCCATCAGTGAGTCAATCTATGGCTACACCTTC. It translates to CAISESIYGYTF.

The chain recombines TRBV5-1 with TRBJ2-7, with TRBD2 identical over 7 bases. CDR1 and CDR2 (germline): SGHRS, YFSETQ. V was pared by 2 bases and J by 4 bases, with 6 bases of the junction left unmatched. The CDR3 runs to 14 residues. DNA for the CDR3: TGCGCCAGCAGCTTCTCGAGCGGGACGTACGAGCAGTACTTC. Translating gives CASSFSSGTYEQYF.

The J gene is TRBJ1-1, the V gene TRBV6-5, with TRBD1 matching 8 bases. This CDR3 region has 14 residues. V gave up 4 bases and J gave up 4 bases; unmatched junction bases: 5. Germline V gives CDR1 MNHEY, CDR2 SVGAGI. The CDR3 DNA reads as TGTGCCAGCAGTTCGGACAGGGCGAGCACTGAAGCTTTCTTT. Residues: CASSSDRASTEAFF.

The chain couples TRBV2 to TRBJ1-5, with D hard to call. V lost 5 bases and J 0 bases, leaving 5 bases between the germline ends. The CDR3 is 13 amino acids. CDR1 SNHLY and CDR2 FYNNEI come from the germline V gene. The CDR3 DNA reads as TGTGCCAGCAGTTGGGGTAGCAATCAGCCCCAGCATTTT. As protein: CASSWGSNQPQHF.

V gene TRBV6-5 combines with J gene TRBJ1-2; D is undetermined. The CDR3 runs to 11 residues. In germline, CDR1 is MNHEY, CDR2 SVGAGI. V lost 6 bases to trimming and J lost 6 bases, with 8 bases between them. The CDR3 sequence is CASRAGNGYTF. The CDR3 nucleotides read TGTGCCAGCAGGGCGGGAAATGGCTACACCTTC.

V gene TRBV7-6 combines with J gene TRBJ2-5, with D maybe TRBD1 (6 bases). Germline CDR1 is SGHVS and CDR2 is FNYEAQ. This CDR3 has 14 residues. V lost 2 bases, J lost 5 bases, and 12 bases lay in between. The CDR3 nucleotides read TGTGCCAGCAGCTTAACAGGGTGGGGGGAGACCCAGTACTTC. Amino acids: CASSLTGWGETQYF. Based on the CDR3 plus reference TRBV7-6 and TRBJ2-5, the full variable domain is GAGVSQSPRYKVTKRGQDVALRCDPISGHVSLYWYRQALGQGPEFLTYFNYEAQQDKSGLPNDRFSAERPEGSISTLTIQRTEQRDSAMYRCASSLTGWGETQYFGPGTRLLVL.

This clone appeared a single time. The chain joins TRBV11-2 to TRBJ2-5; perhaps D is TRBD1 or TRBD2 (6 bases each). The CDR3 loop spans 14 amino acids. Germline V gene sequence: CDR1 SGHAT, CDR2 FQNNGV. Trimming took off 4 bases at V and 7 bases at J, with 16 bases between the two ends. The CDR3 protein is CASSSRQGTGTQYF. The DNA for the CDR3 is TGTGCCAGCAGCTCCCGCCAGGGGACTGGGACCCAGTACTTC.

DNA for the CDR3: TGTGCCAGCAGCCAGGATGTGGGCAGCGCTTTCTACACCTTC. It is translated as CASSQDVGSAFYTF. This chain links TRBV6-5 with TRBJ1-2, with D hard to call. The germline CDR1 and CDR2 sequences are MNHEY and SVGAGI. V was pared by 6 bases and J by 10 bases, with 21 bases between. There are 14 residues in the CDR3.

In nucleotides, the CDR3 is TGTGCCAGCAGCCCCCCTAACTCTGGAAACACCATATATTTT. Its protein is CASSPPNSGNTIYF. This chain connects TRBV7-9 to TRBJ1-3; D ambiguous. The CDR3 runs 14 residues. With 5 bases removed from V and 0 bases from J, the gap between germline ends came to 8 bases. Germline CDR1 reads SEHNR; CDR2 reads FQNEAQ (reference sequence).

This rearrangement joins TRBV4-1 to TRBJ2-2; 8 nucleotides match TRBD1. The V segment lost 5 bases and the J segment 6 bases; nucleotides outside the gene matches: 2. Germline V gene sequence: CDR1 MGHRA, CDR2 YSYEKL. The CDR3 is 13 amino acids. The CDR3 DNA reads as TGCGCCAGCAGCGGACAGGGTCCCGGGGAGCTGTTTTTT. As protein: CASSGQGPGELFF.

The DNA of the CDR3 is TGTGCCAGCAGCCAATGGGGTAGGGATACGCAGTATTTT. Translated, it gives CASSQWGRDTQYF. The rearrangement links TRBV5-4 to TRBJ2-3, with D unclear. The V gene's germline CDR1 is SGHNT and CDR2 YYREEE (reference sequence). The CDR3 runs to 13 residues. Trimming took 4 bases from V and 6 from J, leaving 12 bases between them.

The J gene is TRBJ2-3, the V gene TRBV19, with D perhaps matching TRBD2 (6 bases). V dropped 0 bases and J dropped 2 bases, with 12 bases sitting between them. The CDR3 covers 16 residues. The germline V gene has CDR1 LNHDA and CDR2 SQIVND (reference sequence). The CDR3: CASSIDAGPPTDTQYF. For the CDR3, the DNA is TGTGCCAGTAGTATAGATGCGGGGCCCCCCACAGATACGCAGTATTTT. The entire variable domain, with the rest obtained from reference TRBV19 and TRBJ2-3, is as follows: DGGITQSPKYLFRKEGQNVTLSCEQNLNHDAMYWYRQDPGQGLRLIYYSQIVNDFQKGDIAEGYSVSREKKESFPLTVTSAQKNPTAFYLCASSIDAGPPTDTQYFGPGTRLTVL.

V is TRBV7-9 and J is TRBJ1-3; a possible D gene is TRBD1 (5 bases). Trimming removed 5 bases from V and 2 bases from J, with 16 bases in between. Germline CDR1 is SEHNR and CDR2 is FQNEAQ (reference sequence). The CDR3 has 16 residues. The CDR3 here is CASSRTSRGAGNTIYF. The CDR3 coding sequence is TGTGCCAGCAGCCGAACTTCCCGGGGGGCTGGAAACACCATATATTTT.

The V and J genes are TRBV7-9 and TRBJ2-5; D ambiguous. The CDR3 is 13 amino acids. Per the germline V gene, CDR1 is SEHNR and CDR2 is FQNEAQ (reference sequence). Trimming left V 6 bases short and J 2 bases short, with 10 bases between. The CDR3 DNA is TGTGCCAGCAGTTCGGACCCGCAAGAGACCCAGTACTTC. It codes for CASSSDPQETQYF.

The chain recombines TRBV23-1 with TRBJ1-1; no definite D call. TRBV23-1 is classed as an ORF, of uncertain function. The V end lost 5 bases, the J end lost 8 bases, and 6 bases lay between the germline ends. CDR3 length equals 10 residues. The CDR3 loop reads CASSAAEAFF. CDR3 bases: TGCGCCAGCAGTGCGGCAGAAGCTTTCTTT.

The CDR3, as DNA: TGTGCCAGCAGCCCGGATGCGGGAAATACGCAGTATTTT. It specifies CASSPDAGNTQYF. The chain links TRBV7-2 to TRBJ2-3; perhaps TRBD2 as D (6 bases). The V gene's germline CDR1 is SGHTA and CDR2 FQGNSA. The CDR3 runs to 13 residues. V shed 5 bases and J shed 7 bases, with 13 bases lying between them.

The rearrangement links TRBV15 to TRBJ2-5; D remains unclear. This CDR3 is 12 amino acids long. Trimming pared 5 bases from V and 5 bases from J, leaving 9 bases between. Germline-derived CDR1 and CDR2 are LNHNV and YYDKDF (reference sequence). The CDR3 protein is CATSLQGETQYF. The CDR3, as DNA: TGTGCCACCAGCTTACAAGGGGAGACCCAGTACTTC.

The rearrangement joins TRBV7-2 to TRBJ2-1, with unresolved D. This CDR3 has 15 residues. Between the trimmed V and J ends, which lost 6 bases and 0 bases, there was a span of 12 bases. Germline-derived CDR1 and CDR2 are SGHTA and FQGNSA. The CDR3 protein is CASSFGPSSYNEQFF. As DNA, the CDR3 is TGTGCCAGCAGTTTCGGGCCGAGCTCCTACAATGAGCAGTTCTTC.

The chain combines TRBV7-7 with TRBJ2-3; TRBD2 agrees at 13 bases. CDR3 size: 16 residues. CDR1 and CDR2 from the germline V gene are SSHAT and FNYEAQ (reference sequence). V lost 5 bases to trimming and J lost 1 base; unmatched junction nucleotides: 3. CDR3 region: CASSPGTSGGTDTQYF. CDR3 DNA sequence: TGTGCCAGCAGCCCCGGGACTAGCGGGGGCACAGATACGCAGTATTTT.

The CDR3 protein is CASSVDIMNTEAFF. The CDR3 DNA sequence: TGTGCCAGCAGCGTGGACATCATGAACACTGAAGCTTTCTTT. The chain combines TRBV7-2 with TRBJ1-1; perhaps TRBD1 as D (5 bases). V was cut by 5 bases and J by 0 bases, with 10 bases left in between. The CDR3 consists of 14 residues. In germline, CDR1 is SGHTA, CDR2 FQGNSA.

The rearrangement joins TRBV6-6 to TRBJ1-6; D possibly corresponds to TRBD1 (5 bases). Between the trimmed V and J ends, which lost 0 bases and 6 bases, there was a span of 12 bases. The CDR3 spans 16 residues. Germline CDR1 MNHNY, CDR2 SVGAGI (reference sequence). The CDR3 is CASSYSGGGINSPLHF. CDR3 coding DNA: TGTGCCAGCAGTTACTCTGGGGGGGGAATTAATTCACCCCTCCACTTT.